The T cell receptor beta chain described here comes from a study of CD8 T cells in ankylosing spondylitis (TCRdb year 2017). As for the study more broadly: The study set out to find disease-linked TCR variants by profiling T cell receptor beta repertoires in ankylosing spondylitis patients and healthy donors. The whole study cohort included about a hundred healthy donors and 25 or so ankylosing spondylitis patients. Peripheral blood samples were taken, and synovial fluid was additionally collected from ankylosing spondylitis patients.

What the authors observed across the whole study: Some motif variants were previously reported in synovial fluid and blood of reactive arthritis patients, suggesting common disease-initiation mechanisms. A TCR beta motif made up of several highly homologous amino acid variants appeared to be characteristic of blood from ankylosing spondylitis patients. The disease-linked clones had a CD8+ phenotype and were found at relatively low frequencies in peripheral blood. The disease-linked clones were reported as significantly enriched in matched synovial fluid samples from ankylosing spondylitis patients.

Sequencing took place on an Illumina HiSeq 2500. Quantitative 5'-RACE with molecular barcodes was used to prepare TCR beta libraries. Regarding the original processing steps: Disease-linked TCR variants were identified with a new computational method built on a probabilistic model of VDJ rearrangement. TCRdb reran the public reads through fastp at Q25 and MiXCR, keeping productive beta chains. CDR3 protein duplicates are merged, each entry listing the most common genes and DNA. The V and J calls follow TCRdb's processing rather than the paper's. For this sample the table gives fewer than 350,000 distinct CDR3 sequences, of which around 10% were detected only once. About 10% of the sample is in the top ten clones. This clonotype was detected ten times or more. Its antigen is not yet known. Base qualities are missing; no much larger clone stands one base away. The CDR3 measures 14 amino acids from cysteine to phenylalanine. The CDR3 DNA has 42 bases and is translated from base 1. V ends up 2 bases short and J 5 bases short, with an unmatched junction base count of 4. Per the germline V gene (reference sequence), DFQATT is the CDR1 and SNEGSKA is the CDR2.

This receptor was obtained from a female donor with ankylosing spondylitis or in good health (not recorded which). The receptor chain draws on TRBV20-1 and TRBJ2-2; 8 middle bases align to TRBD2. Sequenced: blood, either unsorted or a sorted T cell fraction (not recorded which). The CDR3 protein sequence reads: CSARLAGGTGELFF. The bases read TGCAGTGCTAGATTGGCGGGAGGTACCGGGGAGCTGTTTTTT.